One sample yielded the 13 T cell receptor beta chains listed below, sequenced in a study of CD8+CD57+ T cells in acquired aplastic anemia. Profiles of TCR beta VDJ and CDR3 were generated from a genomic DNA template. TCRdb reprocessed the reads via MiXCR and lists one record per CDR3 protein. This table has about 220,000 distinct CDR3 sequences, approximately 45% appearing once. All patients picked for sequencing had shown, by flow cytometry, an expansion of CD8+CD57+ cells. The material sequenced was sorted CD4+, CD8+, or CD8+CD57+ T cells (not recorded which) from PBMCs. The receptors originated from a human donor with aplastic anemia.

This clonotype came up a few times. V gene TRBV12-3 or TRBV12-4 combines with J gene TRBJ1-1; no firm D call. V lost 2 bases to trimming and J lost 1 base, with 5 bases between them. The CDR3 loop spans 13 amino acids. The CDR3: CASSLQQNTEAFF. CDR3 bases: TGTGCCAGCAGTTTACAACAGAACACTGAAGCTTTCTTT.

The gene calls are TRBV15 and TRBJ2-7; D unclear. V lost 0 bases and J lost 4, with 10 bases in between. Per the germline V gene, CDR1 is LNHNV and CDR2 is YYDKDF (reference sequence). CDR3 length: 14 amino acids. CDR3 amino acids: CATSRDLGSYEQYF. In nucleotides, the CDR3 is TGTGCCACCAGCAGAGATCTCGGGTCGTACGAGCAGTACTTC.

V is TRBV7-8 and J is TRBJ2-7; either TRBD1 or TRBD2 may supply D (5 bases each). Per germline, CDR1 SGHVS and CDR2 FQNEAQ. Trimming pared 4 bases from V and 6 bases from J, leaving 19 bases between. There are 15 residues in the CDR3. Here the CDR3 reads CASSSPLGVRREQYF. The CDR3 DNA follows: TGTGCCAGCAGCTCGCCCTTGGGGGTGCGGCGCGAGCAGTACTTC.

V is TRBV19 and J is TRBJ1-3; D ambiguous. V lost 5 bases to trimming and J lost 0 bases, with 14 bases between them. Germline values: CDR1 LNHDA, CDR2 SQIVND (reference sequence). This CDR3 is built from 16 residues. The CDR3 DNA sequence: TGTGCCAGTAGTCCCCGACGGCAGAGCTCTGGAAACACCATATATTTT. This gives the protein CASSPRRQSSGNTIYF.

The genes are TRBV10-3 and TRBJ2-2; no firm D call. Trimming removed 3 bases from V and 7 bases from J, with 9 bases in between. Germline CDR1 is ENHRY and CDR2 is SYGVKD. The CDR3 has 13 residues. The CDR3 bases are TGTGCCATCAGTGATCCTACCTTCGGGGAGCTGTTTTTT. Amino acid sequence: CAISDPTFGELFF.

This clonotype was found a few times. The rearrangement links TRBV7-2 to TRBJ1-5; D is possibly TRBD1 (6 bases). Trimming shortened V by 5 bases and J by 3 bases, and 14 bases separated the two germline ends. This CDR3 spans 15 amino acids. Germline loops: CDR1 SGHTA, CDR2 FQGNSA. For the CDR3, the DNA is TGTGCCAGCAGCCCAGACAGGTCTCCCAATCAGCCCCAGCATTTT. As protein: CASSPDRSPNQPQHF.

There are many counts of this clonotype. This rearrangement joins TRBV12-3 or TRBV12-4 to TRBJ2-3; 11 bases fit TRBD1. The CDR3 extends over 15 amino acids. Germline trimming cut 6 bases from V and 10 bases from J; bases unmatched to any gene: 12. The DNA for the CDR3 is TGTGCCAGCAGCTCGGACAGGGGGCTATCGGGTGCGCAGTATTTT. Protein sequence: CASSSDRGLSGAQYF.

This clonotype has at least ten counts. The chain joins TRBV20-1 to TRBJ2-1; maybe TRBD1 (6 bases). Per the germline V gene, CDR1 is DFQATT and CDR2 is SNEGSKA (reference sequence). Trimming stripped 3 bases from V and 7 bases from J, with 25 bases between. The CDR3 contains 17 residues. CDR3 sequence: CSASDPGPGDFGNEQFF. The DNA of the CDR3 is TGCAGTGCTAGCGATCCCGGACCAGGGGATTTTGGGAATGAGCAGTTCTTC.

The sample holds many counts of this clonotype. This sequence joins TRBV20-1 and TRBJ1-1; 9 nucleotides align to TRBD1. From germline, CDR1 is DFQATT and CDR2 SNEGSKA (reference sequence). CDR3 length equals 14 residues. V was pared by 0 bases and J by 6 bases, with 5 bases of the junction left unmatched. As DNA, the CDR3 is TGCAGTGCTAGAGAAGCAGGACAGGGGTCTGAAGCTTTCTTT. This gives the protein CSAREAGQGSEAFF.

For the CDR3, the DNA is TGTGCCACCAGTGGATCTCAGGGAAGGGGAGATACGCAGTATTTT. Protein: CATSGSQGRGDTQYF. The chain combines TRBV24-1 with TRBJ2-3; TRBD1 is a possible D gene (5 bases). V dropped 5 bases and J dropped 5 bases, with 16 bases sitting between them. The CDR3 has 15 residues. The V gene's germline CDR1 is KGHDR and CDR2 SFDVKD.

V is TRBV7-2 and J is TRBJ1-1; D gene uncertain. Germline CDR1 is SGHTA and CDR2 is FQGNSA. Trimming shortened V by 7 bases and J by 4 bases, and 13 bases separated the two germline ends. CDR3 length: 13 amino acids. CDR3 nucleotide sequence: TGTGCCAGCAACAACGGACGGAGCACTGAAGCTTTCTTT. Its protein is CASNNGRSTEAFF.

The chain couples TRBV10-2 to TRBJ1-6; 9 bases align to TRBD1. The CDR3 totals 15 residues. The V and J ends lost 6 bases and 8 bases, in that order; junction bases with no gene match: 8. The germline CDR1 and CDR2 sequences are WSHSY and SAAADI. In DNA, the CDR3 is TGCGCCAGCAGCTGGACAGGGGACAGCGATTCACCCCTCCACTTT. Translated, it gives CASSWTGDSDSPLHF.

This clonotype was observed once. This may arise from a read error, as a much more abundant clone is one base away. J is TRBJ2-2 and V is TRBV20-1; TRBD2 aligns across 16 bases. With V trimmed by 6 bases and J by 3 bases, 10 bases remained unmatched. CDR3 length equals 18 residues. Germline values: CDR1 DFQATT, CDR2 SNEGSKA (reference sequence). For the CDR3, the DNA is TGCAGTGCCACGGGGACTAGCGGGGGGGTTTCGGACACCGGGGAGCTGTTTTTT. It yields the protein CSATGTSGGVSDTGELFF.